This entry concerns a single T cell receptor (beta chain). What it binds is unknown. TCRdb used MiXCR to reprocess the 5' RACE reads, holding one entry per CDR3 protein. Of 470,000 or so distinct CDR3 sequences listed, approximately 24% are singletons. These data belong to a study of identical twins. Notes on the study in general: With beta out-of-frame sequences, excess sharing by twins was weaker. For cord blood, abundant beta clonotypes had fewer insertions, unlike memory repertoires, which showed none. One should note that invariant MAIT and iNKT cells could partly confound zero-insertion analyses. The study found excess low generation probability among twin-shared out-of-frame alpha sequences.

This CDR3 comprises 14 residues. Germline V gene data show CDR1 as DFQATT and CDR2 as SNEGSKA (reference sequence). After removal of 5 bases from V and 2 bases from J, the junction contained 6 bases not matched to a gene. Another study also made use of these data, one on T cells expressing NK-cell markers.

This chain links TRBV20-1 with TRBJ2-3; 8 bases agree with TRBD2. This TCR derives from a woman under 30 in good health. Sequencing was performed on CD4+ T cells sorted from blood. The CDR3 DNA reads as TGCAGTGCTCCCGGACTAGCCCACACAGATACGCAGTATTTT. This codes for CSAPGLAHTDTQYF.